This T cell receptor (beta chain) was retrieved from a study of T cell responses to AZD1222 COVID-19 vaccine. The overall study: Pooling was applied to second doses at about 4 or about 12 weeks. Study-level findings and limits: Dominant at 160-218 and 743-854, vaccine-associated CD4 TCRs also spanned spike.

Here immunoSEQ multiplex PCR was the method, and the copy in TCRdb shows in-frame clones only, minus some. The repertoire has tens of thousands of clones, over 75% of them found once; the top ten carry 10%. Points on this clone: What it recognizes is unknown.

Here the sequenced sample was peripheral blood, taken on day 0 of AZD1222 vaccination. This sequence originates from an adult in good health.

CDR3 amino acids: CASSFIFGNSNQPQHF. The CDR3 nucleotides read TGTGCCAGCAGCTTCATCTTCGGAAATAGCAATCAGCCCCAGCATTTT. The gene calls are TRBV28 and TRBJ1-5; D is uncertain. The CDR3 runs 16 residues. The germline CDR1 and CDR2 sequences are MDHEN and SYDVKM. The ends were cut back, 6 bases at V and 0 bases at J, with 15 bases in the middle.